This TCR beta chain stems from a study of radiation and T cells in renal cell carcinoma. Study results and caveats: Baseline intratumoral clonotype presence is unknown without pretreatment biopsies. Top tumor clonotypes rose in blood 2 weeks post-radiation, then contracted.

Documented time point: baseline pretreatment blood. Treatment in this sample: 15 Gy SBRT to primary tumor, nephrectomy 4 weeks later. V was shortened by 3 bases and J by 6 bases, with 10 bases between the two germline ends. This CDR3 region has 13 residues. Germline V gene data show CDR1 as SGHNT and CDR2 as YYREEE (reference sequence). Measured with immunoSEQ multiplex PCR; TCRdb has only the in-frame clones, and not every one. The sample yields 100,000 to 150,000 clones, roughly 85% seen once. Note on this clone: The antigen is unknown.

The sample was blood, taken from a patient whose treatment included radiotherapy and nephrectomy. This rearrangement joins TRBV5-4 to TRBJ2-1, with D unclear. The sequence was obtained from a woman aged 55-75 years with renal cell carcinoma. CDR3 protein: CASSSDPTNEQFF. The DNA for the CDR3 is TGTGCCAGCAGCTCGGACCCCACCAATGAGCAGTTCTTC.